The rows below give T cell receptor beta chains drawn from one sample of a study of T cell repertoires in cytomegalovirus infection. Antigens for these TCRs are unknown. TCRdb reanalysed the reads using MiXCR and keeps one entry per CDR3 protein. The repertoire consists of approximately 300,000 distinct CDR3 sequences, with around 25% occurring once and the leading ten covering roughly 14%. The specimen comprised cultured PBMCs, sampled from culture after CMV antigen stimulation. The receptors come from a human donor in good health (CMV status not recorded). Some clones in this sample may be carry-over from other donors' samples. Each CDR3 is given with its conserved first and last residue. The order of the fields is D gene, J gene, V gene, clone size, CDR3 protein, CDR3 DNA. The D gene is left open where the match is weak. Size is stated for part of the rows, as once, few or many counts, or as a class when the clone is expanded.

D: TRBD1; J: TRBJ2-7; V: TRBV6-5; size: NA; CDR3: CASSAYPGQVIYEQYF; DNA: TGTGCCAGCAGTGCATACCCGGGACAGGTAATCTACGAGCAGTACTTC
D: NA; J: TRBJ2-1; V: TRBV7-2; size: many; CDR3: CASSLIVVSYNEQFF; DNA: TGTGCCAGCAGCTTAATAGTCGTCTCCTACAATGAGCAGTTCTTC
D: NA; J: TRBJ2-2; V: TRBV7-8; size: few; CDR3: CASSSAEFTGELFF; DNA: TGTGCCAGCAGCTCTGCAGAGTTCACCGGGGAGCTGTTTTTT
D: TRBD2; J: TRBJ2-1; V: TRBV19; size: NA; CDR3: CASSMGLAGLDEQFF; DNA: TGTGCCAGTAGTATGGGACTAGCGGGATTGGATGAGCAGTTCTTC
D: NA; J: TRBJ2-1; V: TRBV7-2; size: few; CDR3: CASSLMGWYNEQFF; DNA: TGTGCCAGCAGCTTAATGGGCTGGTACAATGAGCAGTTCTTC
D: NA; J: TRBJ1-5; V: TRBV15; size: NA; CDR3: CATSRVAGANQPQHF; DNA: TGTGCCACCAGCAGAGTGGCAGGGGCAAATCAGCCCCAGCATTTT
D: TRBD2; J: TRBJ2-1; V: TRBV6-4; size: NA; CDR3: CASMALAGGNEQFF; DNA: TGTGCCAGCATGGCACTAGCGGGAGGCAATGAGCAGTTCTTC
D: TRBD2; J: TRBJ2-5; V: TRBV6-1; size: NA; CDR3: CASSEREWRLAGVETQYF; DNA: TGTGCCAGCAGTGAAAGAGAATGGAGACTAGCGGGAGTGGAGACCCAGTACTTC
D: NA; J: TRBJ2-2; V: TRBV4-2; size: NA; CDR3: CASSRATGPVGGELFF; DNA: TGTGCCAGCAGCCGAGCGACCGGCCCCGTGGGCGGGGAGCTGTTTTTT
D: NA; J: TRBJ2-6; V: TRBV7-2; size: many; CDR3: CASSLATLGVPSGANVLTF; DNA: TGTGCCAGCAGCTTAGCGACACTTGGGGTCCCCTCTGGGGCCAACGTCCTGACTTTC
D: NA; J: TRBJ1-2; V: TRBV12-3/TRBV12-4; size: NA; CDR3: CASSLASNYGYTF; DNA: TGTGCCAGCAGTTTAGCCAGCAACTATGGCTACACCTTC
D: TRBD2; J: TRBJ2-1; V: TRBV6-1; size: few; CDR3: CASTPGLASVEQFF; DNA: TGTGCCAGCACCCCGGGACTAGCGTCGGTTGAGCAGTTCTTC
D: NA; J: TRBJ1-6; V: TRBV6-8; size: NA; CDR3: CASRGFAVNSPLHF; DNA: TGTGCCAGCAGGGGATTCGCGGTTAATTCACCCCTCCACTTT
D: TRBD1; J: TRBJ1-3; V: TRBV6-1; size: few; CDR3: CASRRRTGTSSGNTIYF; DNA: TGTGCCAGCAGGCGAAGGACAGGGACAAGCTCTGGAAACACCATATATTTT
D: NA; J: TRBJ2-1; V: TRBV23-1; size: NA; CDR3: CASSQSRTALQPVLAPRPYNEQFF; DNA: TGCGCCAGCAGTCAATCCCGGACAGCACTTCAACCTGTACTAGCGCCCCGCCCCTACAATGAGCAGTTCTTC
D: NA; J: TRBJ2-2; V: TRBV6-1; size: few; CDR3: CASSRRVQRTGELFF; DNA: TGTGCCAGCAGTCGCCGGGTCCAGAGGACCGGGGAGCTGTTTTTT
D: NA; J: TRBJ2-6; V: TRBV7-9; size: many; CDR3: CASNKPESGANVLTF; DNA: TGTGCCAGCAACAAACCCGAATCTGGGGCCAACGTCCTGACTTTC
D: TRBD2; J: TRBJ2-3; V: TRBV6-6; size: many; CDR3: CASTSSGAFTDTQYF; DNA: TGTGCCAGCACCTCTAGCGGAGCCTTCACAGATACGCAGTATTTT
D: NA; J: TRBJ1-1; V: TRBV9; size: NA; CDR3: CASSTDSFLTEAFF; DNA: TGTGCCAGCAGCACCGACAGTTTTTTGACTGAAGCTTTCTTT
D: NA; J: TRBJ1-5; V: TRBV7-9; size: NA; CDR3: CASSRAGLAQPQHF; DNA: TGTGCCAGCAGCAGGGCAGGGTTAGCCCAGCCCCAGCATTTT
D: NA; J: TRBJ1-5; V: TRBV12-3/TRBV12-4; size: many; CDR3: CASRRMGSSNQPQHF; DNA: TGTGCCAGCAGGAGGATGGGGTCCAGCAATCAGCCCCAGCATTTT
D: NA; J: TRBJ2-2; V: TRBV6-5; size: many; CDR3: CASSYSKTIPPTGELFF; DNA: TGTGCCAGCAGTTACTCGAAGACCATCCCCCCCACCGGGGAGCTGTTTTTT
D: NA; J: TRBJ2-3; V: TRBV7-2; size: NA; CDR3: CASSLGGSPVSQYF; DNA: TGTGCCAGCAGCTTAGGTGGCAGCCCAGTTTCGCAGTATTTT
D: NA; J: TRBJ2-3; V: TRBV10-3; size: NA; CDR3: CAISESGKGVTDTQYF; DNA: TGTGCCATCAGTGAGTCGGGGAAGGGCGTCACAGATACGCAGTATTTT
D: NA; J: TRBJ1-3; V: TRBV7-6; size: few; CDR3: CASSLAPTGSGNTIYF; DNA: TGTGCCAGCAGCTTAGCGCCCACAGGGTCTGGAAACACCATATATTTT
D: NA; J: TRBJ2-5; V: TRBV6-1; size: NA; CDR3: CASRRMETQYF; DNA: TGTGCCAGCCGAAGGATGGAGACCCAGTACTTC
D: TRBD1; J: TRBJ2-1; V: TRBV6-1; size: few; CDR3: CASSPGTGWSNEQFF; DNA: TGTGCCAGCAGTCCCGGGACAGGGTGGTCAAATGAGCAGTTCTTC
D: NA; J: TRBJ1-6; V: TRBV6-2/TRBV6-3; size: NA; CDR3: CASSKNIQRFHF; DNA: TGTGCCAGCAGCAAAAATATCCAGCGTTTCCACTTT
D: TRBD1; J: TRBJ1-1; V: TRBV25-1; size: NA; CDR3: CASSSTGAWTEAFF; DNA: TGTGCCAGCAGTTCGACAGGGGCTTGGACTGAAGCTTTCTTT
D: NA; J: TRBJ2-1; V: TRBV7-9; size: many; CDR3: CASSLAVGSSSYNEQFF; DNA: TGTGCCAGCAGCTTAGCGGTAGGATCGAGCTCCTACAATGAGCAGTTCTTC
D: TRBD2; J: TRBJ2-5; V: TRBV10-3; size: few; CDR3: CAISASGGGGETQYF; DNA: TGTGCCATCAGCGCCTCTGGCGGGGGGGGAGAGACCCAGTACTTC
D: NA; J: TRBJ2-1; V: TRBV12-3/TRBV12-4; size: many; CDR3: CASSLVPMNNEQFF; DNA: TGTGCCAGCAGTTTAGTCCCTATGAACAATGAGCAGTTCTTC
D: NA; J: TRBJ2-2; V: TRBV7-2; size: many; CDR3: CASSLEGQNTGELFF; DNA: TGTGCCAGCAGCTTAGAAGGACAAAACACCGGGGAGCTGTTTTTT
D: TRBD2; J: TRBJ2-1; V: TRBV4-3; size: NA; CDR3: CASSQAPAGGRSSYNEQFF; DNA: TGCGCCAGCAGCCAAGCCCCCGCGGGGGGGAGGAGCTCCTACAATGAGCAGTTCTTC
D: TRBD1; J: TRBJ1-5; V: TRBV7-6; size: NA; CDR3: CASSSSPGTGGGQPQHF; DNA: TGTGCCAGCAGCTCCTCCCCCGGGACAGGGGGCGGGCAGCCCCAGCATTTT
D: NA; J: TRBJ1-2; V: TRBV28; size: many; CDR3: CASSPRYYRDSHYGYTF; DNA: TGTGCCAGCAGCCCTAGATATTACAGGGATAGTCACTATGGCTACACCTTC
D: NA; J: TRBJ1-1; V: TRBV11-2; size: few; CDR3: CASSLDPPGFGTEAFF; DNA: TGTGCCAGCAGCTTAGATCCCCCAGGGTTTGGGACTGAAGCTTTCTTT
D: NA; J: TRBJ1-4; V: TRBV28; size: few; CDR3: CASSRRLGVSSNEKLFF; DNA: TGTGCCAGCAGTAGACGCCTCGGTGTCAGTTCTAATGAAAAACTGTTTTTT
D: NA; J: TRBJ1-5; V: TRBV19; size: few; CDR3: CATSYPTNSGPQHF; DNA: TGTGCCACTTCATACCCCACAAATTCGGGGCCCCAGCATTTT
D: NA; J: TRBJ2-3; V: TRBV6-1; size: NA; CDR3: CASSEPRRMEQYF; DNA: TGTGCCAGCAGTGAACCCCGAAGGATGGAGCAGTATTTT
D: NA; J: TRBJ2-6; V: TRBV16; size: NA; CDR3: CASSRIVPGANVLTF; DNA: TGTGCCAGCAGCCGTATAGTTCCTGGGGCCAACGTCCTGACTTTC
D: NA; J: TRBJ2-1; V: TRBV27; size: NA; CDR3: CASSLLGPYRSYNEQFF; DNA: TGTGCCAGCAGTTTATTAGGCCCTTACCGCTCCTACAATGAGCAGTTCTTC
D: NA; J: TRBJ1-5; V: TRBV10-3; size: NA; CDR3: CAIGIDGGNQPQHF; DNA: TGTGCCATCGGGATAGACGGCGGCAATCAGCCCCAGCATTTT
D: TRBD2; J: TRBJ2-1; V: TRBV28; size: many; CDR3: CASSLNSGRATSSYNEQFF; DNA: TGTGCCAGCAGTTTAAACAGCGGGAGGGCTACTAGCTCCTACAATGAGCAGTTCTTC
D: NA; J: TRBJ2-2; V: TRBV11-2; size: NA; CDR3: CASSLDPTPATGELFF; DNA: TGTGCCAGCAGCTTAGATCCAACTCCCGCCACCGGGGAGCTGTTTTTT
D: NA; J: TRBJ2-5; V: TRBV25-1; size: few; CDR3: CASSESPRETQYF; DNA: TGTGCCAGCAGTGAATCCCCTCGTGAGACCCAGTACTTC
D: NA; J: TRBJ1-1; V: TRBV19; size: NA; CDR3: CASQGGGLPESAFF; DNA: TGTGCCAGCCAAGGCGGGGGACTTCCAGAATCGGCTTTCTTT
D: NA; J: TRBJ2-1; V: TRBV2; size: NA; CDR3: CASSEGGRPGNEQFF; DNA: TGTGCCAGCAGTGAGGGTGGGAGGCCGGGGAATGAGCAGTTCTTC
D: TRBD1; J: TRBJ1-2; V: TRBV12-3/TRBV12-4; size: NA; CDR3: CASSHTDRAGYGYTF; DNA: TGTGCCAGCAGTCACACCGACAGGGCGGGCTATGGCTACACCTTC
D: NA; J: TRBJ2-5; V: TRBV3-1; size: few; CDR3: CASRTSNQETQYF; DNA: TGTGCCAGCAGAACTAGCAACCAAGAGACCCAGTACTTC
D: TRBD1; J: TRBJ1-5; V: TRBV6-1; size: few; CDR3: CASKRLRRDRVGQPQHF; DNA: TGTGCCAGCAAGAGACTCCGCCGGGACAGGGTGGGACAGCCCCAGCATTTT
D: TRBD2; J: TRBJ2-2; V: TRBV2; size: NA; CDR3: CASSGLAGGPGELFF; DNA: TGTGCCAGCAGTGGACTAGCGGGAGGGCCCGGGGAGCTGTTTTTT
D: NA; J: TRBJ1-1; V: TRBV28; size: NA; CDR3: CASSLDRLEAFF; DNA: TGTGCCAGCAGTCTCGACAGGCTTGAAGCTTTCTTT
D: NA; J: TRBJ2-7; V: TRBV7-9; size: NA; CDR3: CASSGDRGPYEQYF; DNA: TGTGCCAGCAGCGGAGACCGGGGCCCCTACGAGCAGTACTTC
D: NA; J: TRBJ2-7; V: TRBV7-6; size: few; CDR3: CASSADRYEQYF; DNA: TGTGCCAGCAGTGCGGACAGATACGAGCAGTACTTC
D: TRBD2; J: TRBJ2-5; V: TRBV6-5; size: NA; CDR3: CASSSWFAGEETQYF; DNA: TGTGCCAGCAGTTCGTGGTTTGCGGGAGAAGAGACCCAGTACTTC
D: TRBD1; J: TRBJ1-5; V: TRBV7-2; size: many; CDR3: CASSIQGDRGQPQHF; DNA: TGTGCCAGCAGCATTCAAGGGGACAGGGGCCAGCCCCAGCATTTT
D: NA; J: TRBJ2-2; V: TRBV7-2; size: few; CDR3: CASSLGISTGELFF; DNA: TGTGCCAGCAGCTTAGGGATTTCGACCGGGGAGCTGTTTTTT
D: TRBD2; J: TRBJ2-1; V: TRBV4-1; size: NA; CDR3: CASSQVWGGYNEQFF; DNA: TGCGCCAGCAGCCAAGTCTGGGGGGGGTACAATGAGCAGTTCTTC
D: NA; J: TRBJ2-3; V: TRBV3-1; size: NA; CDR3: CASSQEGHTDTQYF; DNA: TGTGCCAGCAGCCAAGAAGGACACACAGATACGCAGTATTTT